This record looks at one TCR beta chain sequence and its context. The antigen is undetermined. This may arise from a read error, as a much more abundant clone is one base away. The authors drew around 11 milliliters of peripheral blood from each donor. This sample was included in a study of blood T cells in healthy people across ages. Study findings and constraints: Greater diversity and more naive CD4+ cells were seen in long-lived donors than in aged donors.

Combining a sample-barcoded 5' primer with a J-beta primer mix, a second PCR ran for roughly 6 to 12 cycles. Every molecule of cDNA carried a tag from a template-switch adaptor with 12 random nucleotides. A single record per CDR3 protein comes from TCRdb applying MiXCR to the 5' RACE reads. The sample lists some 1,500,000 distinct CDR3 sequences; approximately 39% were seen once. The CDR3 is 14 residues long. Germline V gives CDR1 MGHDK, CDR2 SYGVNS. Input material: blood. This receptor was obtained from a woman aged 18-30 years in good health. The J gene is TRBJ1-1, the V gene TRBV25-1; 7 bases are shared with TRBD1. CDR3 sequence (DNA): TGTGCCAGCAGTGAGCCCGGAGGGGGCACTGGAGCTTTCTTT. Protein: CASSEPGGGTGAFF.